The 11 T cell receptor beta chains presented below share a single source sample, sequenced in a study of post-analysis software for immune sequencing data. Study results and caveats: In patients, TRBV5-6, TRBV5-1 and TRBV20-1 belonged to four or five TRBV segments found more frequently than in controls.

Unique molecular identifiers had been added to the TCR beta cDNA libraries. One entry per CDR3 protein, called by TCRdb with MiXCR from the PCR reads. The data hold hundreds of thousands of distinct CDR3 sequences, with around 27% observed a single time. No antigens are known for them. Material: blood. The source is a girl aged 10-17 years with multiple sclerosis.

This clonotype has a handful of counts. CDR3: CSAPMRLDLGQYF. Here the CDR3 DNA reads TGCAGTGCTCCCATGCGACTTGATCTAGGGCAGTACTTC. The gene calls are TRBV20-1 and TRBJ2-7; D unresolved. The CDR3 spans 13 residues. Trimming pared 5 bases from V and 9 bases from J, leaving 20 bases between. Germline V gene data show CDR1 as DFQATT and CDR2 as SNEGSKA (reference sequence).

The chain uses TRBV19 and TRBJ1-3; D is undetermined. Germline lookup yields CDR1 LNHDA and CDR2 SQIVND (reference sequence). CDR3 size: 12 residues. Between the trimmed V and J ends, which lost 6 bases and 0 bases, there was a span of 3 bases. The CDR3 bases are TGTGCCAGTAGCATCTCTGGAAACACCATATATTTT. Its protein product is CASSISGNTIYF.

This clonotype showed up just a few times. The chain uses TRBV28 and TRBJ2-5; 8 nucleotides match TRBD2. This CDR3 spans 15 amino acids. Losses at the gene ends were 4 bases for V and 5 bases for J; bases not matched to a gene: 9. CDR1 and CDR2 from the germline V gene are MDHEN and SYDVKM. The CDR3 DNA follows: TGTGCCAGCAGTTCCCCAAGCGGGAGAGGCGAGACCCAGTACTTC. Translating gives CASSSPSGRGETQYF.

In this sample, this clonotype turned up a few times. This CDR3 is CAISDPDRAGYTF. The CDR3 DNA sequence: TGTGCCATCAGTGACCCTGACAGGGCTGGCTACACCTTC. The J gene is TRBJ1-2, the V gene TRBV10-3; 7 bases line up with TRBD1. CDR3 length equals 13 residues. V was clipped by 3 bases and J by 7 bases; unmatched bases: 5. The germline CDR1 and CDR2 sequences are ENHRY and SYGVKD.

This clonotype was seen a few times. CDR3 region: CASSLAGLAGGNTQYF. CDR3 sequence (DNA): TGCGCCAGCAGCTTGGCCGGACTAGCGGGAGGGAATACGCAGTATTTT. J is TRBJ2-3 and V is TRBV5-1; 15 bases are a match to TRBD2. Germline loops: CDR1 SGHRS, CDR2 YFSETQ. The CDR3 runs 16 residues. With V trimmed by 0 bases and J by 7 bases, 3 bases remained unmatched.

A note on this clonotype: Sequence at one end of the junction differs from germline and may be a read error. CDR3 in DNA: TGTGCCAGCAGCCATCGCCGGCACATCAATGAGCGGTTCTTC. Translating gives CASSHRRHINERFF. The chain couples TRBV6-5 to TRBJ2-1; D is uncertain. CDR1 and CDR2 from the germline V gene are MNHEY and SVGAGI. CDR3 length equals 14 residues.

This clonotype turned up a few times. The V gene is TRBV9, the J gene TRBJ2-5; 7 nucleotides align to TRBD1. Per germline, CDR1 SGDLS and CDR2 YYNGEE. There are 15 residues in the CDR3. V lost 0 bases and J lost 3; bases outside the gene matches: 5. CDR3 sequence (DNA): TGTGCCAGCAGCGTAGAAGCAGGGGGAAAAGAGACCCAGTACTTC. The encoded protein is CASSVEAGGKETQYF.

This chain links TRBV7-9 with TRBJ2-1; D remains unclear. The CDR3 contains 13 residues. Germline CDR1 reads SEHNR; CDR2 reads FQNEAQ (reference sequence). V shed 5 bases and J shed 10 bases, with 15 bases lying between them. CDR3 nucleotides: TGTGCCAGCAGCCCCCTCCACTTAGGGGAGCAGTTCTTC. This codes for CASSPLHLGEQFF.

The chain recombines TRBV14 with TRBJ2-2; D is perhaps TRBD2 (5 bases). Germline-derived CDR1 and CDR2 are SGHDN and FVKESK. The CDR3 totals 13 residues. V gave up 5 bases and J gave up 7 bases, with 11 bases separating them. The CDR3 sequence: CASSGLPGGELFF. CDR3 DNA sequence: TGTGCCAGCAGCGGACTCCCGGGCGGGGAGCTGTTTTTT.

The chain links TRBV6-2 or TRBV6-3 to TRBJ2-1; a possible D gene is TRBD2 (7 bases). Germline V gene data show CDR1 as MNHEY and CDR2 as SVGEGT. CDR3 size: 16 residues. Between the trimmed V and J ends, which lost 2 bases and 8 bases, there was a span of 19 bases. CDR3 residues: CASSYKGGEGFDEQFF. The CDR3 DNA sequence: TGTGCCAGCAGTTACAAAGGGGGGGAGGGGTTCGATGAGCAGTTCTTC.

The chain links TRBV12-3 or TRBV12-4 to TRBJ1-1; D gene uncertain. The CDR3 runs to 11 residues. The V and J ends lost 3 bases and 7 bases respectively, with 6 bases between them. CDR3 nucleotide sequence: TGTGCCAGCAGTTTTTACAGTGAAGCTTTCTTT. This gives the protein CASSFYSEAFF.